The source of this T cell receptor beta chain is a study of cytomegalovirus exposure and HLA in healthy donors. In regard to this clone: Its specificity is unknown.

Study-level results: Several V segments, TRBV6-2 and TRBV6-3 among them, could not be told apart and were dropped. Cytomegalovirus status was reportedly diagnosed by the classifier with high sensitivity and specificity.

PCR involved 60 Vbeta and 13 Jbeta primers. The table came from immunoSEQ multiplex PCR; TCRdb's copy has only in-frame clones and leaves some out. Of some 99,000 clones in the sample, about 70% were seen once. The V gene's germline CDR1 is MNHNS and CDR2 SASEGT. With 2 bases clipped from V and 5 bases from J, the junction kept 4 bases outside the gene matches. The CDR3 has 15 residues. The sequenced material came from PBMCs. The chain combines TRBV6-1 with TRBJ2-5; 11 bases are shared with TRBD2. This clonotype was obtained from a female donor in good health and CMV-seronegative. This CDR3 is CASSELAGGVETQYF. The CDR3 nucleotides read TGTGCCAGCAGTGAACTAGCGGGGGGAGTCGAGACCCAGTACTTC.